This T cell receptor (beta chain) stems from a study of Graves' ophthalmopathy and Graves' hyperthyroidism. Amplified material comprised TCR beta CDR3 regions derived from RNA transcripts. The first-round RT-PCR employed HTBI primers together with the Qiagen OneStep RT-PCR kit. A multiplex PCR was then performed as the second round. TCRdb re-called the multiplex PCR reads through MiXCR, storing one row per CDR3 protein. The table lists more than 1,000,000 distinct CDR3 sequences, about 35% of them singletons, with roughly 11% in the top ten. Ages of hyperthyroidism patients ran from 18 to 65, and their diagnoses were new, under 2 months' duration. Other autoimmune diseases, uncontrolled infections, pregnancy or lactation ruled patients out of participation. Diagnostic conclusions were grounded in clinical symptoms, serum thyroxine, TRAb, thyroid ultrasound and orbital computed tomography. Germline V gives CDR1 MNHEY, CDR2 SVGAGI. The CDR3 totals 14 residues. Trimming pared 5 bases from V and 2 bases from J, leaving 13 bases between.

The clonotype comes from an adult man with Graves' hyperthyroidism. The sample consisted of peripheral blood or thyroid tissue (not recorded which). The chain couples TRBV6-5 to TRBJ2-7; D perhaps matches TRBD1 (5 bases). CDR3 DNA: TGTGCCAGCAGTGACAGTGGGCTCACCTACGAGCAGTACTTC. This gives the protein CASSDSGLTYEQYF.